Below, 15 T cell receptor beta chains from the same sample are listed, as sequenced in a study of T cells in Graves' hyperthyroidism and ophthalmopathy (dated by TCRdb to about 2019). The library was made by multiplex PCR. Sequencing took place on an Illumina HiSeq 2000. Amplification of TCR beta CDR3 regions was carried out from RNA transcripts. For the first round of RT-PCR on the TCR CDR3, the HTBI primer set was used together with the Qiagen OneStep RT-PCR kit. TCRdb reprocessing: public reads trimmed at Q25 with fastp, clones called with MiXCR, in-frame beta chains kept. Every entry covers one CDR3 protein and lists the most common genes and DNA from its rows. This sample lists about 550,000 distinct CDR3 sequences; around 21% were detected once. The biggest ten clones account for around a quarter of the sample. The sequenced material came from blood. These TCRs come from a man in his late teens or twenties with Graves' hyperthyroidism.

This clonotype has just a few counts. The chain uses TRBV28 and TRBJ1-5, with D possibly TRBD1 on 6 matching bases. Germline lookup yields CDR1 MDHEN and CDR2 SYDVKM. CDR3 length equals 15 residues. Trimming removed 6 bases from V and 2 bases from J, with 14 bases in between. The CDR3 spells CASSPRGIGNQPQHF. Here the CDR3 DNA reads TGTGCCAGCAGCCCTAGGGGGATTGGCAATCAGCCCCAGCATTTT. The full variable domain, rest sourced from reference TRBV28 and TRBJ1-5, is DVKVTQSSRYLVKRTGEKVFLECVQDMDHENMFWYRQDPGLGLRLIYFSYDVKMKEKGDIPEGYSVSREKKERFSLILESASTNQTSMYLCASSPRGIGNQPQHFGDGTRLSIL.

This clonotype was seen only a few times. V is TRBV28 and J is TRBJ2-5; D is ambiguous. Germline V CDR1 and CDR2: MDHEN, SYDVKM. CDR3 length: 15 amino acids. Deletions cut 5 bases from V and 1 base from J, with 14 bases between. CDR3 amino acids: CASSDKTWIQETQYF. As DNA, the CDR3 is TGTGCCAGCAGTGACAAGACGTGGATCCAAGAGACCCAGTACTTC. Supplemented by reference TRBV28 and TRBJ2-5, the full variable domain reads DVKVTQSSRYLVKRTGEKVFLECVQDMDHENMFWYRQDPGLGLRLIYFSYDVKMKEKGDIPEGYSVSREKKERFSLILESASTNQTSMYLCASSDKTWIQETQYFGPGTRLLVL.

The table lists this clonotype with many counts. The chain joins TRBV9 to TRBJ1-2; D might be TRBD1 (5 bases). The germline V gene encodes CDR1 SGDLS and CDR2 YYNGEE. The CDR3 runs 18 residues. The ends were cut back, 0 bases at V and 5 bases at J, with 23 bases in the middle. The DNA of the CDR3 is TGTGCCAGCAGCGTAGATAGTCGGGGAAAGGACAAAATATATGGCTACACCTTC. This sequence encodes CASSVDSRGKDKIYGYTF.

Details on this clonotype: Because it lacks the conserved phenylalanine or tryptophan at the end, this CDR3 is likely a read error. This rearrangement joins TRBV5-1 to TRBJ1-1, with D perhaps TRBD1 (6 bases). The germline gives CDR1 SGHRS, CDR2 YFSETQ. The ends were cut back, 4 bases at V and 4 bases at J, with 23 bases in the middle. The CDR3 contains 17 residues. The CDR3 coding sequence is TGCGCCAGCAGCAACCAACAGACTACAGGGTGGACCACTGAAGCTTTCTTG. Translated, it gives CASSNQQTTGWTTEAFL.

This clonotype appeared a few times. This may arise from a read error, as a much more abundant clone is one base away. The chain combines TRBV30 with TRBJ1-1, with D unclear. The CDR3 spans 12 residues. Trimming took off 4 bases at V and 3 bases at J, with 9 bases between the two ends. CDR1 is GTSNPN and CDR2 is SVGIG in the germline V gene (reference sequence). This chain's CDR3 is CAWTVMDTEAFF. In nucleotides, the CDR3 is TGTGCCTGGACTGTCATGGACACTGAAGCTTTCTTT.

The chain carries TRBV6-5 and TRBJ1-1, with a weak D call TRBD1 (5 bases). The V end lost 2 bases, the J end lost 4 bases, and 17 bases lay between the germline ends. CDR1 and CDR2 (germline): MNHEY, SVGAGI. CDR3 length: 16 amino acids. The CDR3 protein is CASSYGRAPRFTEAFF. Written as DNA, the CDR3 is TGTGCCAGCAGTTACGGCAGGGCCCCTAGATTCACTGAAGCTTTCTTT.

This clonotype has a count of ten or more. This chain connects TRBV24-1 to TRBJ2-2, with 11 positions matching TRBD1. Trimming took 4 bases from V and 5 from J; bases not matched to a gene: 5. CDR1 is KGHDR and CDR2 is SFDVKD in the germline V gene. This CDR3 contains 16 residues. In nucleotides, the CDR3 is TGTGCCACCAGTGAAGCGGGACAGGGGGTAACCGGGGAGCTGTTTTTT. It encodes CATSEAGQGVTGELFF.

This clonotype was detected only a few times. The junction departs from the called germline gene at one end, perhaps through a read error. The chain uses TRBV24-1 and TRBJ2-2, with 7 bases that match TRBD1. This CDR3 spans 15 amino acids. In germline, CDR1 is KGHDR, CDR2 SFDVKD. The CDR3 DNA sequence: TGTGCCACCAGTGGCCGACAGGGATGGACCGGGGAGCTGTGTTTT. Its translation is CATSGRQGWTGELCF.

This clonotype was seen at least ten times. Mismatch with germline at one junction end may stem from a read error. This chain uses TRBV29-1 with TRBJ1-1; no reliable D call. CDR3 length: 13 amino acids. CDR1 and CDR2 (germline): SQVTM, ANQGSEA. This chain's CDR3 is CSYWEAENTEAFF. The CDR3, as DNA: TGCAGCTACTGGGAGGCAGAGAACACCGAAGCTTTCTTT. The complete variable domain, with remaining parts taken from reference TRBV29-1 and TRBJ1-1, reads SAVISQKPSRDICQRGTSLTIQCQVDSQVTMMFWYRQQPGQSLTLIATANQGSEATYESGFVIDKFPISRPNLTFSTLTVSNMSPEDSSIYLCSYWEAENTEAFFGQGTRLTVV.

This clonotype was seen many times. The J gene is TRBJ1-5, the V gene TRBV9; TRBD1 matches 9 bases. Trimming at V came to 2 bases and at J to 3 bases, leaving 9 bases not matched to a gene. This CDR3 has 17 amino acids. Germline lookup yields CDR1 SGDLS and CDR2 YYNGEE. The CDR3 is CASSVHPRTGDNQPQHF. For the CDR3, the DNA is TGTGCCAGCAGCGTCCACCCCCGGACAGGGGACAATCAGCCCCAGCATTTT.

The gene calls are TRBV6-1 and TRBJ1-2; D remains ambiguous. V lost 5 bases and J lost 9, with 13 bases in between. Germline assignment: CDR1 MNHNS and CDR2 SASEGT. This CDR3 has 12 amino acids. CDR3 coding DNA: TGTGCCAGCAGTCAAACAGCCGGCAGCTACACCTTC. Protein product: CASSQTAGSYTF.

Comment on this clonotype: A much larger clone differs from this one at a single base, so this may be a read error. The CDR3 DNA sequence: TGTGCCTGGAGAAGGGGGCAGGACACCGGGGAGCTGTGTTTT. It yields the protein CAWRRGQDTGELCF. The chain carries TRBV30 and TRBJ2-2, with 7 bases aligning to TRBD1. This CDR3 is built from 14 residues. Germline V gives CDR1 GTSNPN, CDR2 SVGIG (reference sequence).

The V call is TRBV28, the J call TRBJ2-5; maybe TRBD1 (6 bases). Trimming stripped 5 bases from V and 5 bases from J, with 15 bases between. The germline V gene has CDR1 MDHEN and CDR2 SYDVKM. The length of the CDR3 is 14 residues. This chain's CDR3 is CASSPQLRGETQYF. The CDR3 DNA reads TGTGCCAGCAGTCCACAACTTAGGGGGGAGACCCAGTACTTC.

The V call is TRBV30, the J call TRBJ1-3, with 9 bases matching TRBD1. There are 14 residues in the CDR3. The V segment lost 0 bases and the J segment 6 bases; nucleotides outside the gene matches: 3. Germline V gene lookup returns CDR1 GTSNPN and CDR2 SVGIG (reference sequence). In DNA form, the CDR3 reads TGTGCCTGGAGTGTAAGGACAGGGGAAAACACCATATATTTT. It yields the protein CAWSVRTGENTIYF.

This sequence joins TRBV2 and TRBJ1-5; D unclear. The CDR3 totals 15 residues. Trimming took 5 bases from V and 3 from J, leaving 14 bases between them. Germline assignment: CDR1 SNHLY and CDR2 FYNNEI. The DNA of the CDR3 is TGTGCCAGCAGTTCCCTTGAGGATTACAATCAGCCCCAGCATTTT. Translated, it gives CASSSLEDYNQPQHF.